This entry features one T cell receptor (beta chain) sequence. Antigen: not known. Sequencing used immunoSEQ multiplex PCR; TCRdb keeps in-frame clones, though not all of them. The sample holds under 95,000 clones; around nine tenths are singletons and the top ten take 0.5% to 0.7%. As to time point: week 5, during vaccination. It was 300 ug of mutant IDH1 20-mer peptide that made up each vaccine dose, given with topical imiquimod. The CDR3 runs 16 residues. The germline V gene encodes CDR1 SGHVS and CDR2 FQNEAQ. V dropped 5 bases and J dropped 1 base, with 15 bases sitting between them. The sample is drawn from a study of a mutant IDH1 vaccine in newly diagnosed glioma. Study-wide results and caveats: Alterations occurring in top peripheral T cell clonotypes seemed unrelated to pseudoprogression.

The sequenced sample was PBMCs, obtained from a glioma patient whose treatment included an IDH1 peptide vaccine. This chain connects TRBV7-8 to TRBJ1-5, with D hard to call. This TCR came from a woman between 50 and 59 years old with glioma. The CDR3 bases are TGTGCCAGCAGCCCGACATACTTGCTGAGCAATCAGCCCCAGCATTTT. Residues: CASSPTYLLSNQPQHF.